The next 22 T cell receptor beta chains were all read from a single sample in a study of CXCR3-negative and CXCR3-positive naive CD8 T cells. Study conclusions and caveats: Compared with CXCR3-negative naive cells, CXCR3-positive naive cells showed more hydrophobic TRB CDR3s.

The TRB cDNA libraries were prepared by 5' RACE with UMI labels. TCRdb re-called the 5' RACE reads and gives one entry per CDR3 protein, without DNA. Listed are approximately 100,000 distinct CDR3 sequences; roughly 0.38% falls within the top ten. The antigens for these receptors are not known. The sequencing input was naive CXCR3+ CD8+ T cells from blood. Regarding subset: CD45RO-CCR7+CD27+CD95- naive CD8+ T cells expressing CXCR3 (TNR3+). All receptors derive from a human donor in good health. Some clones in this sample may be carry-over from other donors' samples.

The CDR3 is CASSLAGQADYEQYF. J is TRBJ2-7 and V is TRBV5-1; TCRdb lists TRBD1, though no DNA is available to test this call. Looked up from germline, CDR1 is SGHRS and CDR2 is YFSETQ. This CDR3 has 15 residues. Full variable domain (remainder filled in from reference TRBV5-1 and TRBJ2-7): KAGVTQTPRYLIKTRGQQVTLSCSPISGHRSVSWYQQTPGQGLQFLFEYFSETQRNKGNFPGRFSGRQFSNSRSEMNVSTLELGDSALYLCASSLAGQADYEQYFGPGTRLTVT.

This CDR3 reads CSARDHTGGFGNEQFF. This chain links TRBV20-1 with TRBJ2-1; with no DNA, the TCRdb D assignment of TRBD1 cannot be verified. Germline assignment: CDR1 DFQATT and CDR2 SNEGSKA (reference sequence). The length of the CDR3 is 16 residues.

V and J are TRBV5-1 and TRBJ1-2. Germline V CDR1 and CDR2: SGHRS, YFSETQ. The CDR3 has 14 amino acids. The CDR3 is CASSLKGMNYGYTF.

The V gene is TRBV5-6, the J gene TRBJ2-5. Per the germline V gene, CDR1 is SGHDT and CDR2 is YYEEEE. The CDR3 has 13 amino acids. CDR3: CASSFHQGETQYF.

The rearrangement links TRBV4-1 to TRBJ2-2. Germline CDR1 reads MGHRA; CDR2 reads YSYEKL. The length of the CDR3 is 14 residues. The CDR3 spells CASSQEWDFGELFF.

V gene TRBV30 combines with J gene TRBJ2-7; TCRdb outputs TRBD2, but without DNA this stays unchecked. Germline values: CDR1 GTSNPN, CDR2 SVGIG (reference sequence). CDR3 size: 14 residues. CDR3: CACDGPHSLYEQYF.

The CDR3 is CASSFGGRGYTF. The V gene is TRBV28, the J gene TRBJ1-2; TCRdb gives TRBD1 as the D gene, but with no DNA this cannot be confirmed. The germline V gene encodes CDR1 MDHEN and CDR2 SYDVKM. The CDR3 runs 12 residues.

V is TRBV27 and J is TRBJ2-7; TCRdb lists TRBD1, though no DNA is available to test this call. This CDR3 spans 13 amino acids. Germline CDR1 and CDR2: MNHEY and SMNVEV (reference sequence). CDR3 protein: CASSLSRGVEQYF.

The gene calls are TRBV7-9 and TRBJ2-1; no DNA is available, so the TRBD2 call from TCRdb remains unchecked. CDR3 size: 13 residues. Germline lookup yields CDR1 SEHNR and CDR2 FQNEAQ (reference sequence). CDR3 protein: CASSRGEDSEQFF.

J is TRBJ2-7 and V is TRBV19. Germline V CDR1 and CDR2: LNHDA, SQIVND (reference sequence). The CDR3 totals 14 residues. The CDR3 sequence: CASSFQSETYEQYF.

The chain is built from TRBV21-1 and TRBJ2-2; TCRdb's D gene call, TRBD1, goes unchecked for lack of DNA. TRBV21-1 is shown as a pseudogene. The CDR3 covers 16 residues. Here the CDR3 reads CASSTEGQGDTGELFF.

The chain uses TRBV19 and TRBJ2-1. CDR3 length: 13 residues. In germline, CDR1 is LNHDA, CDR2 SQIVND (reference sequence). The CDR3 sequence: CASSIRKYNEQFF.

CDR3 region: CASSPGWGIPYNEQFF. The chain has TRBV7-3 and TRBJ2-1; the D call from TCRdb, TRBD1, cannot be confirmed without DNA. The CDR3 consists of 16 residues. The germline V gene encodes CDR1 SGHTA and CDR2 FQGTGA.

The rearrangement uses TRBV6-5 and TRBJ1-2. From germline, CDR1 is MNHEY and CDR2 SVGAGI. The CDR3 covers 15 residues. CDR3 region: CASRPRGGQNYGYTF.

The chain carries TRBV7-9 and TRBJ2-2. This CDR3 contains 16 residues. Germline V gives CDR1 SEHNR, CDR2 FQNEAQ (reference sequence). The CDR3 region is CASSFSEISNTGELFF.

The chain couples TRBV7-2 to TRBJ2-3; lacking DNA, the TRBD2 call made by TCRdb goes unchecked. The CDR3 totals 16 residues. Germline V gives CDR1 SGHTA, CDR2 FQGNSA. The CDR3 protein is CASSPDPGLGGDTQYF.

The chain couples TRBV6-2 or TRBV6-3 to TRBJ2-1; TCRdb selects TRBD1, and the lack of DNA leaves this call unchecked. Germline V lookup: CDR1 MNHEY, CDR2 SVGEGT. The CDR3 totals 19 residues. Here the CDR3 reads CASSYSYLFVVGGNNEQFF.

The chain is built from TRBV21-1 and TRBJ1-1; there is no DNA to check the TCRdb D call of TRBD1. TRBV21-1 is a pseudogene. The CDR3 has 16 residues. CDR3 protein: CASSKALKGESTEAFF.

The chain uses TRBV11-2 and TRBJ2-7; TCRdb proposes TRBD1, but this gene call is untestable without DNA. Germline-derived CDR1 and CDR2 are SGHAT and FQNNGV. The CDR3 extends over 15 amino acids. The CDR3 spells CASSSIRRTGRVQYF.

The genes are TRBV4-2 and TRBJ2-1. Per the germline V gene, CDR1 is LGHNA and CDR2 is YNFKEQ. The CDR3 loop spans 14 amino acids. CDR3 in amino acids: CASSQDLEPNEQFF.

The chain links TRBV5-1 to TRBJ1-1; with no DNA, the TCRdb D assignment of TRBD1 cannot be verified. This CDR3 has 15 residues. Germline CDR1 SGHRS, CDR2 YFSETQ. Here the CDR3 reads CASSPGTGEMIEAFF.

The genes are TRBV29-1 and TRBJ1-2. CDR1 and CDR2 (germline): SQVTM, ANQGSEA. This CDR3 is built from 13 residues. CDR3 sequence reads: CSVRWVGGYGYTF. The variable domain in full, with the rest retrieved from reference TRBV29-1 and TRBJ1-2, is SAVISQKPSRDICQRGTSLTIQCQVDSQVTMMFWYRQQPGQSLTLIATANQGSEATYESGFVIDKFPISRPNLTFSTLTVSNMSPEDSSIYLCSVRWVGGYGYTFGSGTRLTVV.